This TCR beta chain is from a study of OX40 agonist ivuxolimab in advanced cancers. As for the study in general: Clinicians treated patients with ivuxolimab, an agonistic anti-OX40 (CD134) antibody. Dose-escalation cases comprised hepatocellular carcinoma, melanoma, renal cell or head and neck cancer.

Study-wide findings and caveats: Expanded clones tended on average to be more numerous among CD8+ T cells than CD4+.

This CDR3 contains 14 residues. The ends were cut back, 6 bases at V and 1 base at J, with 11 bases in the middle. The germline gives CDR1 MNHEY, CDR2 SVGAGI. On this clone: Its antigen remains unknown.

Here immunoSEQ multiplex PCR was the method, and the copy in TCRdb shows in-frame clones only, minus some. The sample holds 30,000 or so clones, roughly four fifths seen once. The input for sequencing was CD4+ or CD8+ T cells sorted from blood, taken in a trial of the OX40 agonist ivuxolimab. The sequence was obtained from an adult with an advanced solid tumor such as melanoma, head and neck, liver or kidney cancer. This chain links TRBV6-5 with TRBJ2-3; D is unclear. The CDR3 region has the DNA TGTGCCAGCAGCCCCTTAGGCGGCACAGATACGCAGTATTTT. Residues: CASSPLGGTDTQYF.